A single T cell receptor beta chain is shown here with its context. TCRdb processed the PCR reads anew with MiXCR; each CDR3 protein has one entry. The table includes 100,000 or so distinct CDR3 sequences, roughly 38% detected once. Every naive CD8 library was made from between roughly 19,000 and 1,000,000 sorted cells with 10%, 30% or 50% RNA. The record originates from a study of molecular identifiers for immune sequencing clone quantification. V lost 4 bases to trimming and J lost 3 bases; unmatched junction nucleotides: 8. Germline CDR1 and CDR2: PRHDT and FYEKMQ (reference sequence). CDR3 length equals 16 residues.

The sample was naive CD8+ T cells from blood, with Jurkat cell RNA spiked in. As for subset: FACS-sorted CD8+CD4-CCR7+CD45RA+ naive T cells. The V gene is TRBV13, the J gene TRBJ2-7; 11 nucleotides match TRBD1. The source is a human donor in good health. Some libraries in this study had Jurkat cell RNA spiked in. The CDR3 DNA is TGTGCCAGCAGCTCCATGCGTGGGACAGGGGGCTACGAGCAGTACTTC. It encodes CASSSMRGTGGYEQYF.